The clone carrying this T cell receptor (beta chain) is classed as medium-sized. The data are from a study of T-cell reconstitution after alpha-beta-depleted transplantation in children. Researchers prepared the TCRbeta library using unique molecular identifiers, the study reports. TCRdb re-analysed the PCR reads in MiXCR, keeping a single row per CDR3 protein. The top ten clones hold around 38% of a sample with fewer than 35,000 distinct CDR3 sequences, roughly a sixth of them seen once. Between the trimmed V and J ends, which lost 4 bases and 2 bases, there was a span of 14 bases. Germline lookup yields CDR1 LGHDT and CDR2 YNNKEL (reference sequence). The CDR3 runs 15 residues.

This chain connects TRBV3-1 to TRBJ1-1; no definite D call. This sample comprised PBMCs, mostly from graft donor cells, obtained 60 days after TCRalphabeta/CD19-depleted stem cell transplant. The clonotype originates from a male patient aged 2-10 years who had a stem cell transplant for acute lymphoblastic leukemia, so the T cells may come from the graft donor. The CDR3 DNA follows: TGTGCCAGCAGCCCCTCCCTCGGGAGAAACACTGAAGCTTTCTTT. The encoded protein is CASSPSLGRNTEAFF.